One and the same sample provided the 14 T cell receptor beta chains below, sequenced in a study of T cell responses to AZD1222 COVID-19 vaccine. TCRdb keeps only in-frame clones here, not all; method: immunoSEQ multiplex PCR. This sample has approximately 190,000 clones, with roughly 93% found just once. Material: peripheral blood, obtained on day 0 of AZD1222 vaccination. The receptors were sampled from an adult in good health.

The chain combines TRBV25-1 with TRBJ2-3, with 9 bases aligning to TRBD2. V gave up 5 bases and J gave up 4 bases; unmatched junction bases: 4. The CDR3 is made up of 14 amino acids. Germline V lookup: CDR1 MGHDK, CDR2 SYGVNS. CDR3 region: CASSRLAGSDTQYF. DNA for the CDR3: TGTGCCAGCAGTCGTCTAGCGGGGTCAGATACGCAGTATTTT.

V and J are TRBV30 and TRBJ2-3; 8 bases are a match to TRBD2. Germline lookup yields CDR1 GTSNPN and CDR2 SVGIG (reference sequence). The CDR3 sequence is 16 residues long. The trim removed 5 bases at V and 3 bases at J, leaving 13 bases unmatched. CDR3 coding DNA: TGTGCCTGGGGGAATCCGGGACTAGTCGGGACAGATACGCAGTATTTT. Translating it yields CAWGNPGLVGTDTQYF. The full variable domain, completed using reference TRBV30 and TRBJ2-3, is SQTIHQWPATLVQPVGSPLSLECTVEGTSNPNLYWYRQAAGRGLQLLFYSVGIGQISSEVPQNLSASRPQDRQFILSSKKLLLSDSGFYLCAWGNPGLVGTDTQYFGPGTRLTVL.

V and J are TRBV7-3 and TRBJ2-3, with 7 bases identical to TRBD1. The germline V gene has CDR1 SGHTA and CDR2 FQGTGA. Trimming took 9 bases from V and 3 from J; bases not matched to a gene: 9. The CDR3 has 14 residues. The CDR3 nucleotides are TGTGCCAGTGGGCCGGGACAGACTACAGATACGCAGTATTTT. It specifies CASGPGQTTDTQYF.

The chain carries TRBV3-1 (or the pseudogene TRBV3-2) and TRBJ1-4, with a weak D call TRBD1 (5 bases). The V gene lost 0 bases and the J gene lost 8 bases, with 16 bases spanning the gap. CDR3 size: 16 residues. Germline values: CDR1 LGHDT, CDR2 YNNKEL (reference sequence). CDR3 nucleotide sequence: TGTGCCAGCAGCCAAGATCAGGAGGGTTGGGGCGAAAAACTGTTTTTT. Protein: CASSQDQEGWGEKLFF.

The gene calls are TRBV6-2 or TRBV6-3 and TRBJ1-2; D ambiguous. The CDR3 extends over 13 amino acids. Trimming stripped 5 bases from V and 4 bases from J, with 11 bases between. The germline V gene encodes CDR1 MNHEY and CDR2 SVGEGT. The CDR3: CASSGVTGYGYTF. In DNA, the CDR3 is TGTGCCAGCAGTGGAGTCACCGGCTATGGCTACACCTTC.

The count of this clone is one. This chain uses TRBV6-5 with TRBJ1-4; D is ambiguous. The V gene's germline CDR1 is MNHEY and CDR2 SVGAGI. The length of the CDR3 is 12 residues. The V gene lost 7 bases and the J gene lost 12 bases, with 15 bases spanning the gap. The CDR3 loop is CASTASRRELFF. The CDR3 bases are TGTGCCAGCACGGCCTCACGGAGGGAACTGTTTTTT.

The chain links TRBV14 to TRBJ1-6; D gene ambiguous. CDR3 length: 18 residues. Germline assignment: CDR1 SGHDN and CDR2 FVKESK. V was clipped by 0 bases and J by 7 bases, with 19 bases between them. CDR3 in amino acids: CASSQEGRPLRSNSPLHF. CDR3 sequence (DNA): TGTGCCAGCAGCCAAGAGGGCCGACCCCTTCGGTCCAATTCACCCCTCCACTTT.

This clone was seen a single time. The chain uses TRBV21-1 and TRBJ1-2. TRBV21-1 is described as a pseudogene. The CDR3 contains 18 residues. The CDR3 nucleotides read TGTGCCAGCAGCAAAGTTGCCTTGGAGGCTCACCCCCATTATGGCTACACCTTC. Translation gives CASSKVALEAHPHYGYTF.

This chain uses TRBV6-1 with TRBJ2-3; 8 bases align to TRBD2. The germline gives CDR1 MNHNS, CDR2 SASEGT. Losses at the gene ends were 3 bases for V and 4 bases for J; bases not matched to a gene: 18. The CDR3 loop spans 19 amino acids. CDR3 nucleotides: TGTGCCAGCAGTGATGAATTGACGGGAGGGCCTGTTGGGGCAGATACGCAGTATTTT. Residues: CASSDELTGGPVGADTQYF.

The chain employs TRBV2 and TRBJ1-2; D unresolved. Germline loops: CDR1 SNHLY, CDR2 FYNNEI. Trimming took 7 bases from V and 2 from J, leaving 11 bases between them. This CDR3 region has 13 residues. The DNA for the CDR3 is TGTGCCAGCAACGAGGACTGGAACTATGGCTACACCTTC. Residues: CASNEDWNYGYTF.

The chain employs TRBV27 and TRBJ2-7, with TRBD1 identical over 12 bases. CDR1 and CDR2 from the germline V gene are MNHEY and SMNVEV (reference sequence). The junction had 4 bases not matched to a gene; V was cut back by 3 bases and J by 4 bases. The CDR3 totals 15 residues. The CDR3 loop is CASSFSGQGAYEQYF. The CDR3 nucleotides are TGTGCCAGCAGTTTTTCGGGACAGGGGGCTTACGAGCAGTACTTC.

This chain links TRBV3-1 (or the pseudogene TRBV3-2) with TRBJ1-2, with D possibly TRBD1 on 5 matching bases. Germline CDR1 and CDR2: LGHDT and YNNKEL (reference sequence). CDR3 size: 14 residues. Trimming pared 2 bases from V and 6 bases from J, leaving 13 bases between. As DNA, the CDR3 is TGTGCCAGCAGCCAACCAGAGGGGCGCCATGGCTACACCTTC. Residues: CASSQPEGRHGYTF.

The chain employs TRBV4-2 and TRBJ2-7; no firm D call. The CDR3 spans 18 residues. The germline V gene encodes CDR1 LGHNA and CDR2 YNFKEQ. The germline V and J ends were trimmed by 0 bases and 0 bases, with 18 bases remaining between them. CDR3 sequence: CASSQDGVSRPGSYEQYF. The CDR3 coding sequence is TGTGCCAGCAGCCAAGATGGGGTATCTAGGCCGGGCTCCTACGAGCAGTACTTC.

CDR3 loop: CATGGNQETQYF. The CDR3 region has the DNA TGTGCCACCGGGGGGAACCAAGAGACCCAGTACTTC. V and J are TRBV15 and TRBJ2-5, with a possible D match to TRBD2 (6 bases). CDR1 LNHNV and CDR2 YYDKDF come from the germline V gene (reference sequence). This CDR3 spans 12 amino acids. V lost 8 bases to trimming and J lost 0 bases, with 7 bases between them. The full variable domain, with the rest looked up from reference TRBV15 and TRBJ2-5, is DAMVIQNPRYQVTQFGKPVTLSCSQTLNHNVMYWYQQKSSQAPKLLFHYYDKDFNNEADTPDNFQSRRPNTSFCFLDIRSPGLGDTAMYLCATGGNQETQYFGPGTRLLVL.